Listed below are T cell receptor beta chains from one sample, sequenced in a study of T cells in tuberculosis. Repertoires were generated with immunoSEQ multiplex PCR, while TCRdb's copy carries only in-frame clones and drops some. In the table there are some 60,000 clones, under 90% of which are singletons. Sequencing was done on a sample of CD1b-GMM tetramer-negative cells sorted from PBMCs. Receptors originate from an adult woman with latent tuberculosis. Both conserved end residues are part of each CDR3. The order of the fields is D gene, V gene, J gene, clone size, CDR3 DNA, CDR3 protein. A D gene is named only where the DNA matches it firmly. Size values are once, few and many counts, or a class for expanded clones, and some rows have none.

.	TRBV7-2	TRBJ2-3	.	TGTGCCAGCAGCTTATATCTAAGCACAGATACGCAGTATTTT	CASSLYLSTDTQYF
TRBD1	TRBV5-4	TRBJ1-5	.	TGTGCCAGCAGCTCCGGACAGGGCAATCAGCCCCAGCATTTT	CASSSGQGNQPQHF
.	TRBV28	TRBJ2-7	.	TGTGCCAGCAGTTTGAGGAGGCCCTCCTACGAGCAGTACTTC	CASSLRRPSYEQYF
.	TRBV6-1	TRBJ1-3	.	TGTGCCAGCAGTTACGAGGACACCATATATTTT	CASSYEDTIYF
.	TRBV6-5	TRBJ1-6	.	TGTGCCAGCAGACCCGGGGGAGGGGAAAATTCACCCCTCCACTTT	CASRPGGGENSPLHF
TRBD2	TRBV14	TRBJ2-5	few	TGTGCCAGCAGCCAAAGGACTAGCGGGGGGGCCCAGTACTTC	CASSQRTSGGAQYF
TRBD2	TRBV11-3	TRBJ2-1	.	TGTGCCAGCAGCCCCCAAGCGGGAAATTACAATGAGCAGTTCTTC	CASSPQAGNYNEQFF
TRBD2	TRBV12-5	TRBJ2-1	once	TGTGCTAGTGGTTTGGTACTATCCCGGACTAGCGGGGGGGTACACAATGAGCAGTTCTTC	CASGLVLSRTSGGVHNEQFF
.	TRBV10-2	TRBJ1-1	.	TGCGCCAGCAGATCGGTGCGGGCTTTGAACACTGAAGCTTTCTTT	CASRSVRALNTEAFF
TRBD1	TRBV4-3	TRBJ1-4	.	TGCGCCAGCAGCCAAGAGGGACAGGGGGCTGGGGAAAAACTGTTTTTT	CASSQEGQGAGEKLFF
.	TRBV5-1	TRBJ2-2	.	TGCGCCAGCCGCGGGGCGATGGAGGGGGAGCTGTTTTTT	CASRGAMEGELFF
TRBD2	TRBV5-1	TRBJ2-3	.	TGCGCCAGCAGTCCCCGCGGTAGCGGGGGGTTATATACGCAGTATTTT	CASSPRGSGGLYTQYF
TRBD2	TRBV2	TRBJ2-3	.	TGTGCCAGCAGACCTAGGACTAGCGGGGGAACAGATACGCAGTATTTT	CASRPRTSGGTDTQYF
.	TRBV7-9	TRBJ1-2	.	TGTGCCAGCAGCCCATGGTTCGGGCGGTCCCCGGCGGGAGGCTACACCTTC	CASSPWFGRSPAGGYTF